The clone carrying this T cell receptor (beta chain) was observed once. The TCR beta profiling, which covered VDJ combination and CDR3 sequence, was carried out using genomic DNA as the template. TCRdb processed the reads anew with MiXCR; each CDR3 protein has one entry. The table has some 170,000 distinct CDR3 sequences, roughly 47% seen once. This record comes from a study of CD8+CD57+ T cells in acquired aplastic anemia. The germline V gene has CDR1 SGDLS and CDR2 YYNGEE. Losses at the gene ends were 1 base for V and 6 bases for J; bases not matched to a gene: 8. The CDR3 is 16 residues long. The receptor was isolated from a human donor in good health. The V gene is TRBV9, the J gene TRBJ2-1; 9 bases are shared with TRBD2. Sequencing was carried out using sorted CD4+, CD8+, or CD8+CD57+ T cells (not recorded which) from PBMCs. CDR3 nucleotide sequence: TGTGCCAGCAGCGTATCCCTAGCGGGAATTCTCAATGAGCAGTTCTTC. Residues: CASSVSLAGILNEQFF.